The source of this T cell receptor beta chain is a study of T cell responses to AZD1222 COVID-19 vaccine. Looked up from germline, CDR1 is SGHNT and CDR2 is YYREEE (reference sequence). V lost 0 bases and J lost 4, with 5 bases in between. The CDR3 covers 13 residues. General study results and limits: Within unmutated variant regions lay the reported targets of nearly half of spike-specific TCRs. Spike as a whole was targeted by vaccine-associated CD4 TCRs, dominant at 160-218 and 743-854. The study sampled repertoires only after the peak T cell response. White British people made up most donors, females outnumbered males, and clonal diversity was possibly underestimated.

TCRdb keeps only in-frame clones here, not all; method: immunoSEQ multiplex PCR. Counted here are 120,000 or so clones, less than 95% occurring once; the ten biggest clones make up about 4.2%. Remarks on this clone: What it binds is unknown.

This sequence joins TRBV5-4 and TRBJ2-4; maybe TRBD1 (5 bases). The material was peripheral blood, obtained on day 0 of MenACWY control vaccination. The receptor's source is an adult in good health. The CDR3 sequence: CASSLDRKNIQYF. In nucleotides, the CDR3 is TGTGCCAGCAGCTTGGACAGGAAAAACATTCAGTACTTC.